This TCR beta chain is drawn from a study of technical replicates of blood from a handful of donors. The data were produced by immunoSEQ multiplex PCR, yet TCRdb's version contains in-frame clones alone and is incomplete. The sample includes 62,000 or so clones, about 87% of them seen just once. Trimming left V 1 base short and J 3 bases short, with 11 bases between. CDR3 length: 15 residues. Germline lookup yields CDR1 MGHRA and CDR2 YSYEKL. The rearrangement links TRBV4-1 to TRBJ2-3, with D possibly matching TRBD1 (6 bases). Sequencing was performed on PBMCs. The receptor was isolated from a human donor in good health. Some clones in this sample may be carry-over from other donors' samples. The CDR3 is CASSQVQGDTDTQYF. DNA of the CDR3: TGCGCCAGCAGCCAAGTACAGGGAGATACAGATACGCAGTATTTT.